The entry below gives a single TCR beta chain sequence along with its context. Antigen unknown. These data originate in a study of shared clonotypes between healthy human individuals. Study-wide points: The study found about 5.1% of naive CD4 clonotypes shared across a handful of donors. The sole specimen, blood, was sampled, and tissue repertoires likely differ. In the sorted subsets, rarefaction showed sequencing was incomplete despite large depth.

Sequencing was performed with immunoSEQ multiplex PCR; in TCRdb, only in-frame clones are kept and a portion is missing. The repertoire holds a few hundred thousand clones, with 65% as singletons. All participating donors were Caucasian adults from Nashville, Tennessee. The clonotype was recovered from a man aged 25 to 45 in good health. The source material was memory CD4+ T cells sorted from blood. This sample's subset: CD45RA-negative fraction.

CDR3 in amino acids: CASSFDLAGANVLTF. As DNA, the CDR3 is TGTGCCAGCAGTTTCGACTTAGCCGGGGCCAACGTCCTGACTTTC. This chain uses TRBV6-6 with TRBJ2-6; D gene ambiguous. Trimming took 4 bases from V and 4 from J, leaving 11 bases between them. Germline V gives CDR1 MNHNY, CDR2 SVGAGI (reference sequence). The CDR3 loop spans 15 amino acids.